The 27 T cell receptor beta chains in this list originate from one sample, sequenced in a study of T cell repertoires in cytomegalovirus infection. Their antigens are not known. TCRdb called the reads again in MiXCR, with one record for every CDR3 protein. The table has 650,000 to 850,000 distinct CDR3 sequences, 25% to 30% seen once; the top ten hold about 12%. Sequences were derived from cultured CD8+ T cells from PBMCs, sampled from culture after CMV antigen stimulation. The receptor set was obtained from a human donor in good health (CMV status not recorded). Some clones in this sample may be carry-over from other donors' samples.

V is TRBV7-9 and J is TRBJ1-2; D ambiguous. There are 12 residues in the CDR3. Looked up from germline, CDR1 is SEHNR and CDR2 is FQNEAQ (reference sequence). V was pared by 5 bases and J by 11 bases, with 15 bases between. This chain's CDR3 is CASSISTIVYTF. The CDR3 nucleotides read TGTGCCAGCAGCATCAGCACGATCGTTTACACCTTC.

This clonotype was found a few times. V gene TRBV4-1 combines with J gene TRBJ2-7; D remains ambiguous. CDR1 and CDR2 (germline): MGHRA, YSYEKL. V was cut by 0 bases and J by 2 bases, with 5 bases left in between. The CDR3 is 13 residues long. CDR3 bases: TGCGCCAGCAGCCAAGATAGGACCTACGAGCAGTACGTC. Translating it yields CASSQDRTYEQYV.

The chain recombines TRBV4-3 with TRBJ2-1; TRBD2 matches 11 bases. V was clipped by 0 bases and J by 8 bases; unmatched bases: 9. The CDR3 length is 17 residues. Germline loops: CDR1 LGHNA, CDR2 YSLEER. The CDR3 here is CASSQEISTSGVYEQFF. DNA of the CDR3: TGCGCCAGCAGCCAAGAGATCTCGACTAGCGGGGTTTATGAGCAGTTCTTC.

This chain connects TRBV28 to TRBJ1-5; a possible D gene is TRBD1 (5 bases). This CDR3 has 16 amino acids. Germline V gene lookup returns CDR1 MDHEN and CDR2 SYDVKM. V was shortened by 4 bases and J by 3 bases, with 16 bases between the two germline ends. The DNA of the CDR3 is TGTGCCAGCAGTTATGCGGGGCAGGATTTCAATCAGCCCCAGCATTTT. Its translation is CASSYAGQDFNQPQHF.

This clonotype was seen repeatedly, ten times or more. J is TRBJ1-5 and V is TRBV12-3 or TRBV12-4; the D gene is possibly TRBD1 (6 bases). Between the trimmed V and J ends, which lost 4 bases and 1 base, there was a span of 8 bases. The CDR3 extends over 14 amino acids. CDR3 sequence reads: CASSYRVSNQPQHF. In DNA, the CDR3 is TGTGCCAGCAGTTACAGGGTCAGCAATCAGCCCCAGCATTTT.

This clonotype was seen many times. The V gene is TRBV7-2, the J gene TRBJ2-5; possibly TRBD1 for D (6 bases). The CDR3 contains 15 residues. V lost 5 bases and J 3 bases, leaving 16 bases between the germline ends. CDR1 and CDR2 (germline): SGHTA, FQGNSA. The CDR3 coding sequence is TGTGCCAGCAGCCGCGATGGGGCAGGGGAAGAGACCCAGTACTTC. Protein sequence: CASSRDGAGEETQYF.

The chain is built from TRBV28 and TRBJ1-1; no firm D call. The CDR3 extends over 14 amino acids. Trimming took 6 bases from V and 3 from J, leaving 14 bases between them. Germline V gene lookup returns CDR1 MDHEN and CDR2 SYDVKM. In DNA, the CDR3 is TGTGCCAGCAGCCCAGGCAGTGTGTACACTGAAGCTTTCTTT. This translates into CASSPGSVYTEAFF. Complete variable domain (other parts from reference TRBV28 and TRBJ1-1): DVKVTQSSRYLVKRTGEKVFLECVQDMDHENMFWYRQDPGLGLRLIYFSYDVKMKEKGDIPEGYSVSREKKERFSLILESASTNQTSMYLCASSPGSVYTEAFFGQGTRLTVV.

This clonotype was recorded a few times. The chain joins TRBV7-9 to TRBJ1-2, with D hard to call. CDR1 and CDR2 (germline): SEHNR, FQNEAQ (reference sequence). Trimming took 0 bases from V and 2 from J, leaving 7 bases between them. This CDR3 is built from 14 residues. CDR3 loop: CASSLAAPNYGYTF. In nucleotides, the CDR3 is TGTGCCAGCAGCTTAGCGGCCCCGAACTATGGCTACACCTTC.

This clonotype was seen only a few times. This sequence joins TRBV12-3 or TRBV12-4 and TRBJ2-3; 9 positions agree with TRBD2. The trim removed 4 bases at V and 8 bases at J, leaving 16 bases unmatched. The CDR3 has 17 residues. CDR3 amino acids: CASSSYRSGGLRGTQYF. The CDR3 DNA follows: TGTGCCAGCAGTTCCTATCGCAGCGGGGGGCTGCGGGGTACGCAGTATTTT.

This clonotype appeared a few times. The chain is built from TRBV27 and TRBJ1-2, with a tentative D call TRBD1 (5 bases). This CDR3 has 13 amino acids. Germline CDR1 and CDR2: MNHEY and SMNVEV (reference sequence). Trimming shortened V by 8 bases and J by 9 bases, and 19 bases separated the two germline ends. CDR3 loop: CASGMTDGDRYTF. The CDR3 bases are TGTGCCAGCGGTATGACAGATGGGGATCGCTACACCTTC.

This clonotype was seen many times. The chain joins TRBV7-2 to TRBJ2-7; D tentatively reads TRBD1 or TRBD2 (6 bases each). The germline V and J ends were trimmed by 3 bases and 5 bases, with 11 bases remaining between them. Germline V lookup: CDR1 SGHTA, CDR2 FQGNSA. The CDR3 covers 13 residues. CDR3: CASSFPGAHEQYF. CDR3 DNA: TGTGCCAGCAGCTTTCCGGGGGCCCACGAGCAGTACTTC.

The chain employs TRBV28 and TRBJ2-7; weak D call: TRBD1 (5 bases). This CDR3 contains 14 residues. The V and J ends lost 5 bases and 2 bases respectively, with 13 bases between them. Germline V CDR1 and CDR2: MDHEN, SYDVKM. CDR3 sequence (DNA): TGTGCCAGCAGTACTCGGACACGGGCCTACGAGCAGTACGTC. This codes for CASSTRTRAYEQYV.

Comment on this clonotype: This clone may be a read error of a much larger clone one base away. The chain has TRBV7-8 and TRBJ2-1; 10 bases fit TRBD2. Germline CDR1 reads SGHVS; CDR2 reads FQNEAQ. With 5 bases clipped from V and 7 bases from J, the junction kept 20 bases outside the gene matches. This CDR3 is built from 19 residues. The CDR3 region has the DNA TGTGCCAGCAGCCCATACTGGTCTAGCGGGGGCACATCTAGTAATGAGCAGTTCTTC. Amino acids: CASSPYWSSGGTSSNEQFF. The full variable domain, with the rest looked up from reference TRBV7-8 and TRBJ2-1, is GAGVSQSPRYKVAKRGQDVALRCDPISGHVSLFWYQQALGQGPEFLTYFQNEAQLDKSGLPSDRFFAERPEGSVSTLKIQRTQQEDSAVYLCASSPYWSSGGTSSNEQFFGPGTRLTVL.

This clonotype was observed once. The V and J genes are TRBV10-1 and TRBJ2-1; D gene unclear. Germline values: CDR1 WNHNN, CDR2 SYGVQD (reference sequence). The V end was cut by 2 bases, the J end by 0 bases, with 17 bases between. The CDR3 length is 18 residues. The CDR3 region is CASSETIRVPSSYNEQFF. CDR3 in DNA: TGCGCCAGCAGTGAGACAATCCGGGTACCATCCTCCTACAATGAGCAGTTCTTC.

This clonotype showed up just a few times. The J gene is TRBJ2-7, the V gene TRBV12-3 or TRBV12-4; D possibly corresponds to TRBD1 (6 bases). Between the trimmed V and J ends, which lost 5 bases and 6 bases, there was a span of 14 bases. The CDR3 runs to 13 residues. The CDR3 here is CASSRDTRGEQYV. CDR3 DNA: TGTGCCAGCAGTCGGGACACCAGAGGCGAGCAGTACGTC.

This clonotype occurred a few times. V gene TRBV27 combines with J gene TRBJ2-3; 9 bases align to TRBD2. The CDR3 sequence is 15 residues long. J lost 6 bases, V lost 0 bases, and 4 bases had no gene match. CDR1 and CDR2 from the germline V gene are MNHEY and SMNVEV (reference sequence). CDR3 nucleotides: TGTGCCAGCAGTTTATCGCGGGGGGGAGCGGATACGCAGTATTTT. Encoded protein: CASSLSRGGADTQYF.

The rearrangement uses TRBV20-1 and TRBJ2-7; possibly TRBD2 for D (5 bases). The CDR3 has 13 residues. Germline CDR1 reads DFQATT; CDR2 reads SNEGSKA (reference sequence). V dropped 5 bases and J dropped 6 bases, with 17 bases sitting between them. The CDR3 DNA follows: TGCAGTGCTTGCGGGCTTCAAGATCCCGAGCAGTACTTC. This codes for CSACGLQDPEQYF.

This clonotype appeared a few times. V gene TRBV6-5 combines with J gene TRBJ2-1; D remains unclear. V was cut by 5 bases and J by 0 bases, with 8 bases left in between. Looked up from germline, CDR1 is MNHEY and CDR2 is SVGAGI. The CDR3 has 14 residues. For the CDR3, the DNA is TGTGCCAGCAGTGCGGTCAGCTCCTACAATGAGCAGTTCTTC. The encoded protein is CASSAVSSYNEQFF.

This clonotype was seen a few times. This rearrangement joins TRBV19 to TRBJ2-4, with 8 bases matching TRBD2. Germline lookup yields CDR1 LNHDA and CDR2 SQIVND (reference sequence). V was clipped by 3 bases and J by 9 bases; unmatched bases: 7. This CDR3 contains 14 residues. The CDR3 is CASSIKGRGGIQYF. CDR3 bases: TGTGCCAGTAGTATTAAGGGTCGGGGGGGCATTCAGTACTTC.

V gene TRBV6-2 or TRBV6-3 combines with J gene TRBJ2-1, with a weak D call TRBD2 (6 bases). The CDR3 contains 12 residues. V dropped 10 bases and J dropped 3 bases, with 10 bases sitting between them. Germline-derived CDR1 and CDR2 are MNHEY and SVGEGT. The CDR3 sequence: CATRLDYNEQFF. CDR3 in DNA: TGTGCCACCCGACTAGACTACAATGAGCAGTTCTTC.

V is TRBV27 and J is TRBJ2-1; no firm D call. The V end was cut by 0 bases, the J end by 10 bases, with 19 bases between. Germline V gene data show CDR1 as MNHEY and CDR2 as SMNVEV (reference sequence). This CDR3 spans 16 amino acids. The CDR3: CASSLSSPPGMTEQFF. The CDR3 DNA reads TGTGCCAGCAGTTTATCTTCCCCCCCTGGCATGACGGAGCAGTTCTTC.

In the case of this clonotype: At one boundary the junction diverges from the germline segment, which might be a read error. The chain couples TRBV7-6 to TRBJ1-2, with D unclear. In germline, CDR1 is SGHVS, CDR2 FNYEAQ. CDR3 size: 12 residues. CDR3: CASSSGNYDYTF. Here the CDR3 DNA reads TGTGCCAGCAGCTCTGGGAACTATGACTACACCTTC.

There are many counts of this clonotype. The V and J genes are TRBV7-2 and TRBJ2-7; the D gene is possibly TRBD1 (5 bases). V gave up 4 bases and J gave up 6 bases, with 13 bases separating them. Germline V gives CDR1 SGHTA, CDR2 FQGNSA. This CDR3 spans 13 amino acids. This CDR3 is CASSSGSRSEQYF. The CDR3 bases are TGTGCCAGCAGCTCAGGGTCGCGGAGCGAGCAGTACTTC.

This clonotype was counted between two and nine times. The chain combines TRBV2 with TRBJ2-1; tentative D call: TRBD1 (5 bases). V was clipped by 7 bases and J by 5 bases, with 9 bases between them. CDR3 length: 12 residues. Per germline, CDR1 SNHLY and CDR2 FYNNEI. DNA for the CDR3: TGTGCCAGCAAAGGGGAACACAATGAGCAGTTCTTC. Encoded protein: CASKGEHNEQFF.

This clonotype was seen only a few times. This rearrangement joins TRBV20-1 to TRBJ1-5; 8 bases are a match to TRBD1. Looked up from germline, CDR1 is DFQATT and CDR2 is SNEGSKA (reference sequence). The V and J ends lost 6 bases and 0 bases, in that order; junction bases with no gene match: 13. The CDR3 is 17 residues long. CDR3 residues: CSAEQGDDIYSNQPQHF. CDR3 sequence (DNA): TGCAGTGCCGAACAGGGGGACGATATCTATAGCAATCAGCCCCAGCATTTT.

In this sample, this clonotype turned up many times. J is TRBJ1-5 and V is TRBV7-8; D gene uncertain. V lost 2 bases, J lost 2 bases, and 16 bases lay in between. Germline CDR1 reads SGHVS; CDR2 reads FQNEAQ. The CDR3 has 17 residues. The CDR3 bases are TGTGCCAGCAGCTTAAATCCTTTTGCTTTTCGCAATCAGCCCCAGCATTTT. Translation gives CASSLNPFAFRNQPQHF.

This clonotype was counted at least ten times. The chain has TRBV12-3 or TRBV12-4 and TRBJ2-3; TRBD2 agrees at 14 bases. The V gene end was trimmed by 6 bases and the J gene end by 6 bases; junction bases not matched to a gene: 8. This CDR3 comprises 16 residues. CDR3 residues: CASSGTSGGPLDTQYF. The CDR3 DNA is TGTGCCAGCAGCGGGACTAGCGGGGGACCTTTGGATACGCAGTATTTT.